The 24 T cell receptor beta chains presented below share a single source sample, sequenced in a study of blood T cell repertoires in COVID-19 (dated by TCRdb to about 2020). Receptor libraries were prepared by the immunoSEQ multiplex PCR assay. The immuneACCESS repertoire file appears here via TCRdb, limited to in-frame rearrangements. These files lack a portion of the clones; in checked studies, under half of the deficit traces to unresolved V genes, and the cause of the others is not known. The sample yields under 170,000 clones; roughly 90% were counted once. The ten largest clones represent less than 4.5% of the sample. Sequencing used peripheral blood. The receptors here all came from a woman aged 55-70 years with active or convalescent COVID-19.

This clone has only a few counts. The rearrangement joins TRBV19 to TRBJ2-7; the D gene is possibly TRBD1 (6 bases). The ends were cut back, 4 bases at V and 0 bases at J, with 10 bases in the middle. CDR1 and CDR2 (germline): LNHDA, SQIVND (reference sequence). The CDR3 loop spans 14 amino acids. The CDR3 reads CASSTGESSYEQYF. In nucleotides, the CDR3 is TGTGCCAGTAGTACAGGGGAAAGCTCCTACGAGCAGTACTTC.

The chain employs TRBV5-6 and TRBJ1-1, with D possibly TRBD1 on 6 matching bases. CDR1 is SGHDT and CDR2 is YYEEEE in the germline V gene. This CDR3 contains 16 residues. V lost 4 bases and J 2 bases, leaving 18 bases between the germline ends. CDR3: CASSRGAGQGNTEAFF. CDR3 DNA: TGTGCCAGCAGCCGGGGGGCAGGTCAGGGAAACACTGAAGCTTTCTTT.

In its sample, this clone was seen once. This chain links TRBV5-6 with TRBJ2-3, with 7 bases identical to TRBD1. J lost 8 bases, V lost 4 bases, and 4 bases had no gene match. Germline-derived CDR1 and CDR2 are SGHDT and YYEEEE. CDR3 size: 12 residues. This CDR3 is CASSGGQFTQYF. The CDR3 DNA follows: TGTGCCAGCAGCGGGGGACAGTTTACGCAGTATTTT.

CDR3 sequence reads: CASSQTGTTTYEQYF. DNA of the CDR3: TGCGCCAGCAGCCAAACCGGGACTACCACTTACGAGCAGTACTTC. The chain links TRBV5-1 to TRBJ2-7; 7 bases line up with TRBD2. CDR3 length: 15 residues. The ends lost 4 bases at V and 4 bases at J; junction bases unmatched: 11. Per the germline V gene, CDR1 is SGHRS and CDR2 is YFSETQ.

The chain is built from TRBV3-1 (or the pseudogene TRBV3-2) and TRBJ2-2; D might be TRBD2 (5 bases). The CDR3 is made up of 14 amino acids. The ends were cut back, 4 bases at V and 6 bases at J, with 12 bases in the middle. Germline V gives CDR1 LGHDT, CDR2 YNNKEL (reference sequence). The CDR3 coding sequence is TGTGCCAGCAGCCCGGGCGGAGGTTCCGGGGAGCTGTTTTTT. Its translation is CASSPGGGSGELFF.

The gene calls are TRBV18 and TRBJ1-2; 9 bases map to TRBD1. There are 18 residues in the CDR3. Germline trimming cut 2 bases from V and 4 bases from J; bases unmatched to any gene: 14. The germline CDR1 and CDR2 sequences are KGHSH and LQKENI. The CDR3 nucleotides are TGTGCCAGCTCACCAATAACCCCGGCAGGGACAGGGACCTATGGCTACACCTTC. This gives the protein CASSPITPAGTGTYGYTF. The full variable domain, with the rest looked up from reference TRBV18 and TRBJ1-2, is NAGVMQNPRHLVRRRGQEARLRCSPMKGHSHVYWYRQLPEEGLKFMVYLQKENIIDESGMPKERFSAEFPKEGPSILRIQQVVRGDSAAYFCASSPITPAGTGTYGYTFGSGTRLTVV.

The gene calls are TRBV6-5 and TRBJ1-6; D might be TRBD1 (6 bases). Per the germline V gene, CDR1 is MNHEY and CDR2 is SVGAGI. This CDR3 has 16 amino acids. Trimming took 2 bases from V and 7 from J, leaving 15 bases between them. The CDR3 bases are TGTGCCAGCAGTTACCGAGCCCGAGGGACAAATTCACCCCTCCACTTT. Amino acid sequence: CASSYRARGTNSPLHF.

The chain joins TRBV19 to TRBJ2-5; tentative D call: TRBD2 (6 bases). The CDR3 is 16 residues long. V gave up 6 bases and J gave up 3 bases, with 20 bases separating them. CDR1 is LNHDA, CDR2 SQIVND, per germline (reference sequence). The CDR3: CASSTHRTAGKETQYF. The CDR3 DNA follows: TGTGCCAGTAGCACCCACAGGACCGCGGGGAAAGAGACCCAGTACTTC.

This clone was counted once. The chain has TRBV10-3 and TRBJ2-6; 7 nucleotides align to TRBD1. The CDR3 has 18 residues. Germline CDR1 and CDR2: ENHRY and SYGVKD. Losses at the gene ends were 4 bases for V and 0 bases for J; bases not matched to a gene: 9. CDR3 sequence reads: CAISGTGTAVSGANVLTF. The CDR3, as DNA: TGTGCCATCAGTGGAACCGGGACAGCGGTCTCTGGGGCCAACGTCCTGACTTTC.

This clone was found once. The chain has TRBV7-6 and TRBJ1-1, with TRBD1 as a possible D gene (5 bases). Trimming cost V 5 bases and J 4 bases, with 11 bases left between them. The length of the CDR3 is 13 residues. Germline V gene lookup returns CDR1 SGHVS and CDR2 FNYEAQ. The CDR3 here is CASSTTGGTEAFF. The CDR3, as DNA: TGTGCCAGCAGCACTACCGGGGGCACTGAAGCTTTCTTT.

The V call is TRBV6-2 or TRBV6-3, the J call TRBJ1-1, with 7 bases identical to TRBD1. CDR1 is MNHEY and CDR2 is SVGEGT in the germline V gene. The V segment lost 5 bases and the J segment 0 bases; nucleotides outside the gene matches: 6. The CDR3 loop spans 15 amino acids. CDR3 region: CASSRTGTVNTEAFF. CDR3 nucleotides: TGTGCCAGCAGTCGAACCGGGACAGTGAACACTGAAGCTTTCTTT.

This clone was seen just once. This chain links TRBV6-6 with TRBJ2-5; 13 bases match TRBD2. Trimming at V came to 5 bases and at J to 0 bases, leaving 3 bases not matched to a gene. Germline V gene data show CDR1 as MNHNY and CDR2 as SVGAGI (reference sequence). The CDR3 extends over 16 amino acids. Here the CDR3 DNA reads TGTGCCAGCAGTGGGACTAGCGGGGCGAACCAAGAGACCCAGTACTTC. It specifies CASSGTSGANQETQYF.

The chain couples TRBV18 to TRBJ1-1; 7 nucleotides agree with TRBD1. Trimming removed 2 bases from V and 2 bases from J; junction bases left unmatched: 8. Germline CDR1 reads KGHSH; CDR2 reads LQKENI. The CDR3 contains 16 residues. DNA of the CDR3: TGTGCCAGCTCACCAAGCCGGGACAGCCTTAACACTGAAGCTTTCTTT. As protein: CASSPSRDSLNTEAFF.

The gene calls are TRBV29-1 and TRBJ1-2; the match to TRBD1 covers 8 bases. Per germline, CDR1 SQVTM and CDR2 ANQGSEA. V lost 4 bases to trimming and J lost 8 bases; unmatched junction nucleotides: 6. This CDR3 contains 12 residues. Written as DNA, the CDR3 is TGCAGCGTTGTTCTCTCAGGGGGCGGCTACACCTTC. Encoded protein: CSVVLSGGGYTF.

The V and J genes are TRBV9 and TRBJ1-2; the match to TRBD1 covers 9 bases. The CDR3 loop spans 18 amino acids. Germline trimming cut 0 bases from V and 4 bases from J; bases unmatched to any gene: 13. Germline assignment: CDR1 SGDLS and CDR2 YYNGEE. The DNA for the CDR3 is TGTGCCAGCAGCGTAGGGGGAAACCCGGGACAGGGCGGCTATGGCTACACCTTC. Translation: CASSVGGNPGQGGYGYTF.

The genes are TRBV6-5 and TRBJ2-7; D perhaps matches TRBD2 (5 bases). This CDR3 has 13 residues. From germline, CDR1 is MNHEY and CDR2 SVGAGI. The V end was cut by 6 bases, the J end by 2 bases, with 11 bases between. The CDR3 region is CASRSTGTYEQYF. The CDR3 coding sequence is TGTGCCAGCAGAAGCACCGGGACCTACGAGCAGTACTTC.

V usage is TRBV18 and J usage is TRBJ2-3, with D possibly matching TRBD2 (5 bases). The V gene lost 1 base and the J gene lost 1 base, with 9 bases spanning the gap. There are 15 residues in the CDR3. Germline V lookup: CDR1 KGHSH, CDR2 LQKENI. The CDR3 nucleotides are TGTGCCAGCTCACCACGGGCGGAGGGCACAGATACGCAGTATTTT. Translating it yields CASSPRAEGTDTQYF.

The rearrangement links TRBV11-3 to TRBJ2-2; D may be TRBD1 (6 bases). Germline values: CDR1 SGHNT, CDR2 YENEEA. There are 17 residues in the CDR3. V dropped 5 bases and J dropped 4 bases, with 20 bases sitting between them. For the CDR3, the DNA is TGTGCCAGCAGCCCAAGCCCGGCAGGGGATATCACCGGGGAGCTGTTTTTT. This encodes CASSPSPAGDITGELFF. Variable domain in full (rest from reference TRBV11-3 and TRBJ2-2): EAGVVQSPRYKIIEKKQPVAFWCNPISGHNTLYWYLQNLGQGPELLIRYENEEAVDDSQLPKDRFSAERLKGVDSTLKIQPAELGDSAVYLCASSPSPAGDITGELFFGEGSRLTVL.

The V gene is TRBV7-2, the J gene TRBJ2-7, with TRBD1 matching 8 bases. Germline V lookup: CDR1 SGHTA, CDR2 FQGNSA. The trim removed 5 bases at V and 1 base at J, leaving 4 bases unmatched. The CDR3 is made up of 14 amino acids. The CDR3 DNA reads TGTGCCAGCAGCATCGGACAGGGATCCTACGAGCAGTACTTC. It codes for CASSIGQGSYEQYF.

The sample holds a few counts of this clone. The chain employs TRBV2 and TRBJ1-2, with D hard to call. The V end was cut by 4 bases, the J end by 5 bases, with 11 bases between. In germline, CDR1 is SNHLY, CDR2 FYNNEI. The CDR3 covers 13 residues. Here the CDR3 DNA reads TGTGCCAGCAGTGTGGACTCCCTATATGGCTACACCTTC. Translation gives CASSVDSLYGYTF.

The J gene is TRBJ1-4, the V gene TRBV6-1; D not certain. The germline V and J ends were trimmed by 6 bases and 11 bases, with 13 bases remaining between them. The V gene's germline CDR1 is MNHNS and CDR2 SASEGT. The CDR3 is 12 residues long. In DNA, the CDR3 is TGTGCCAGCAGCGGCACCCCGGGGAAACTGTTTTTT. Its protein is CASSGTPGKLFF.

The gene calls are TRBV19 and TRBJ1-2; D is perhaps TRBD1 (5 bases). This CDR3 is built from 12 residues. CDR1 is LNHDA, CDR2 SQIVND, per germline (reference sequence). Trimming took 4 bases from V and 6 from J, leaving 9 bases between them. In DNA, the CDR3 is TGTGCCAGTAGTAGAGCGGGGGATGGCTACACCTTC. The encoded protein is CASSRAGDGYTF.

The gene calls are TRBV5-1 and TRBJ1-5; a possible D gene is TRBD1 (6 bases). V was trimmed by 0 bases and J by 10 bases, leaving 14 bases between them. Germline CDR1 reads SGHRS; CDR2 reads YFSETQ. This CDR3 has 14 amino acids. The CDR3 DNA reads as TGCGCCAGCAGCTTGGGTGGACAGTACAATCCCCAGCATTTT. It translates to CASSLGGQYNPQHF.

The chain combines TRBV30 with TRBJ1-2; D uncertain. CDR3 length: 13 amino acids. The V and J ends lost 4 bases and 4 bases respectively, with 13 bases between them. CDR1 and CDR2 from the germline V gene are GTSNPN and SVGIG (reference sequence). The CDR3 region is CAWNPRTPYGYTF. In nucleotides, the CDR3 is TGTGCCTGGAATCCACGGACTCCCTATGGCTACACCTTC. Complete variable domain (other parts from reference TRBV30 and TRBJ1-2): SQTIHQWPATLVQPVGSPLSLECTVEGTSNPNLYWYRQAAGRGLQLLFYSVGIGQISSEVPQNLSASRPQDRQFILSSKKLLLSDSGFYLCAWNPRTPYGYTFGSGTRLTVV.